Following are 2 T cell receptor beta chains from one sample sequenced in a study of neoadjuvant anti-PD-1 for oral cavity cancer. Sequencing was performed with immunoSEQ multiplex PCR; in TCRdb, only in-frame clones are kept and a portion is missing. The data hold 15,000 or so clones, with about 70% observed a single time. Time point denoted: after neoadjuvant nivolumab, at surgical resection. The sequences come from PBMCs, collected after nivolumab (anti-PD-1) treatment. These receptors were collected from a person between 40 and 85 years old with oral cavity squamous cell carcinoma.

J is TRBJ2-1 and V is TRBV25-1; tentatively, D is TRBD1 or TRBD2 (5 bases each). Germline loops: CDR1 MGHDK, CDR2 SYGVNS. The CDR3 loop spans 15 amino acids. V lost 5 bases and J lost 7, with 18 bases in between. CDR3 DNA: TGTGCCAGCAGTCAAATAACTTTAGAGGGGAATGAGCAGTTCTTC. Residues: CASSQITLEGNEQFF. Drawing the rest from reference TRBV25-1 and TRBJ2-1, the complete variable domain is EADIYQTPRYLVIGTGKKITLECSQTMGHDKMYWYQQDPGMELHLIHYSYGVNSTEKGDLSSESTVSRIRTEHFPLTLESARPSHTSQYLCASSQITLEGNEQFFGPGTRLTVL.

This clone turned up a few times. This chain joins TRBV4-1 and TRBJ1-2, with D uncertain. V was shortened by 0 bases and J by 4 bases, with 12 bases between the two germline ends. CDR1 and CDR2 (germline): MGHRA, YSYEKL. The CDR3 length is 15 residues. In DNA form, the CDR3 reads TGCGCCAGCAGCCAAGATTGGCAGGACCGCTATGGCTACACCTTC. Protein: CASSQDWQDRYGYTF.